The 27 T cell receptor beta chains presented below share a single source sample, sequenced in a study of T-cell reconstitution after alpha-beta-depleted transplantation in children. As it was prepared, the TCRbeta library received unique molecular identifiers. TCRdb passed the PCR reads through MiXCR, listing each CDR3 protein once. The table lists around 60,000 distinct CDR3 sequences, about 40% of them singletons. The specimen comprised PBMCs, mostly from graft donor cells, sampled 360 days after TCRalphabeta/CD19-depleted stem cell transplant. The receptors derive from a male patient aged 10 to 17 who had a stem cell transplant for acute lymphoblastic leukemia, so the T cells may come from the graft donor.

V is TRBV11-2 and J is TRBJ2-4, with D perhaps TRBD1 or TRBD2 (6 bases each). Trimming pared 1 base from V and 0 bases from J, leaving 16 bases between. The CDR3 is 18 amino acids. Germline V gives CDR1 SGHAT, CDR2 FQNNGV. CDR3 in amino acids: CASSLGGVGQLAKNIQYF. Written as DNA, the CDR3 is TGTGCCAGCAGCTTAGGGGGGGTCGGACAGCTAGCCAAAAACATTCAGTACTTC. The whole variable domain, remainder taken from reference TRBV11-2 and TRBJ2-4, is EAGVAQSPRYKIIEKRQSVAFWCNPISGHATLYWYQQILGQGPKLLIQFQNNGVVDDSQLPKDRFSAERLKGVDSTLKIQPAKLEDSAVYLCASSLGGVGQLAKNIQYFGAGTRLSVL.

This chain links TRBV12-3 or TRBV12-4 with TRBJ2-2; 9 nucleotides match TRBD2. The length of the CDR3 is 16 residues. Trimming at V came to 4 bases and at J to 6 bases, leaving 9 bases not matched to a gene. In DNA form, the CDR3 reads TGTGCCAGCAGTTCGGGTAGCGGGAGTTCTCCCGGGGAGCTGTTTTTT. Translation: CASSSGSGSSPGELFF.

This clonotype occurred a few times. V is TRBV4-1 and J is TRBJ2-7, with 7 bases aligning to TRBD1. The germline gives CDR1 MGHRA, CDR2 YSYEKL. The CDR3 has 15 residues. Trimming took 0 bases from V and 0 from J; bases not matched to a gene: 2. CDR3 DNA sequence: TGCGCCAGCAGCCAAGATAGGGGGCCCTCCTACGAGCAGTACTTC. This sequence encodes CASSQDRGPSYEQYF.

A few counts support this clonotype. V usage is TRBV9 and J usage is TRBJ2-2, with 7 positions matching TRBD2. The CDR3 extends over 16 amino acids. J lost 4 bases, V lost 4 bases, and 10 bases had no gene match. The germline gives CDR1 SGDLS, CDR2 YYNGEE. The CDR3 is CASSPGLVVTTGELFF. CDR3 bases: TGTGCCAGCAGCCCTGGACTAGTTGTGACCACCGGGGAGCTGTTTTTT.

This clonotype was counted a few times. At one end, the junction sequence differs from germline, possibly due to a read error. The chain carries TRBV12-3 or TRBV12-4 and TRBJ2-5; D remains unclear. This CDR3 spans 11 amino acids. The CDR3 DNA follows: TGTGCCAGCAGTTTAGGAGAGGCCCAGTACTTC. This gives the protein CASSLGEAQYF.

This clonotype was found a few times. This rearrangement joins TRBV12-3 or TRBV12-4 to TRBJ2-5; possible D gene TRBD2, 5 bases. V shed 3 bases and J shed 1 base, with 9 bases lying between them. This CDR3 spans 14 amino acids. The CDR3 is CASSFSGIQETQYF. Here the CDR3 DNA reads TGTGCCAGCAGTTTTTCCGGGATCCAAGAGACCCAGTACTTC.

V is TRBV5-1 and J is TRBJ1-4, with D maybe TRBD1 (5 bases). Trimming left V 1 base short and J 3 bases short, with 13 bases between. Germline-derived CDR1 and CDR2 are SGHRS and YFSETQ. The CDR3 loop spans 16 amino acids. This chain's CDR3 is CASSLSPEGPNEKLFF. Here the CDR3 DNA reads TGCGCCAGCAGCTTGTCACCCGAGGGGCCTAATGAAAAACTGTTTTTT. The complete variable domain, with remaining parts taken from reference TRBV5-1 and TRBJ1-4, reads KAGVTQTPRYLIKTRGQQVTLSCSPISGHRSVSWYQQTPGQGLQFLFEYFSETQRNKGNFPGRFSGRQFSNSRSEMNVSTLELGDSALYLCASSLSPEGPNEKLFFGSGTQLSVL.

V and J are TRBV9 and TRBJ2-2, with TRBD1 as a possible D gene (5 bases). The CDR3 consists of 16 residues. Germline V gives CDR1 SGDLS, CDR2 YYNGEE. V was shortened by 4 bases and J by 5 bases, with 18 bases between the two germline ends. The DNA for the CDR3 is TGTGCCAGCAGCACCTACTACAGGTCCCCTACCGGGGAGCTGTTTTTT. Encoded protein: CASSTYYRSPTGELFF.

The V and J genes are TRBV29-1 and TRBJ1-2; TRBD1 might be the D (5 bases). V was pared by 3 bases and J by 3 bases, with 8 bases between. This CDR3 has 12 amino acids. CDR1 is SQVTM, CDR2 ANQGSEA, per germline. CDR3 bases: TGCAGCGTTGACGGGACTCACTATGGCTACACCTTC. Translation gives CSVDGTHYGYTF.

The chain links TRBV13 to TRBJ2-1, with 8 bases identical to TRBD2. Germline V lookup: CDR1 PRHDT, CDR2 FYEKMQ (reference sequence). V trimming: 5 bases; J trimming: 9 bases; junction bases outside the gene matches: 3. This CDR3 spans 12 amino acids. As DNA, the CDR3 is TGTGCCAGCAGCAGCGGGAGACGTGAGCAGTTCTTC. This translates into CASSSGRREQFF.

The chain employs TRBV25-1 and TRBJ2-7, with 15 bases fitting TRBD2. The V and J ends lost 5 bases and 4 bases, in that order; junction bases with no gene match: 27. Germline CDR1 reads MGHDK; CDR2 reads SYGVNS. The CDR3 spans 23 residues. In DNA form, the CDR3 reads TGTGCCAGCAGTCCCTACCTCCCGGGACAGGGGAAAACCGGGACTAGCGGGAGGTACGAGCAGTACTTC. This gives the protein CASSPYLPGQGKTGTSGRYEQYF.

V and J are TRBV29-1 and TRBJ2-2; D unclear. The CDR3 is 12 residues long. CDR1 is SQVTM, CDR2 ANQGSEA, per germline. Trimming pared 5 bases from V and 6 bases from J, leaving 10 bases between. The CDR3 here is CSVWTQAGELFF. CDR3 DNA: TGCAGCGTTTGGACCCAGGCCGGGGAGCTGTTTTTT.

This chain links TRBV7-6 with TRBJ2-1; 11 bases are a match to TRBD2. This CDR3 contains 19 residues. Trimming cost V 5 bases and J 0 bases; bases outside gene matches: 12. The germline gives CDR1 SGHVS, CDR2 FNYEAQ. In nucleotides, the CDR3 is TGTGCCAGCAGCCCGTCCCCGGGACTAGCGGCGAGCTCCTACAATGAGCAGTTCTTC. Its translation is CASSPSPGLAASSYNEQFF. Combining the CDR3 with reference TRBV7-6 and TRBJ2-1 gives the whole variable domain GAGVSQSPRYKVTKRGQDVALRCDPISGHVSLYWYRQALGQGPEFLTYFNYEAQQDKSGLPNDRFSAERPEGSISTLTIQRTEQRDSAMYRCASSPSPGLAASSYNEQFFGPGTRLTVL.

This clonotype is a singleton in its sample. The V and J genes are TRBV20-1 and TRBJ2-1; a weak D match, TRBD1 (5 bases). V was trimmed by 0 bases and J by 0 bases, leaving 6 bases between them. Looked up from germline, CDR1 is DFQATT and CDR2 is SNEGSKA (reference sequence). The CDR3 is 14 amino acids. For the CDR3, the DNA is TGCAGTGCTAGAGAGGGGCTCTCCTACAATGAGCAGTTCTTC. Its translation: CSAREGLSYNEQFF.

This chain connects TRBV5-1 to TRBJ1-6; D is undetermined. This CDR3 spans 11 amino acids. Trimming took off 3 bases at V and 12 bases at J, with 7 bases between the two ends. Germline CDR1 SGHRS, CDR2 YFSETQ. The CDR3 reads CASSYIRPLHF. CDR3 DNA sequence: TGCGCCAGCAGCTACATTCGACCCCTCCACTTT.

The chain is built from TRBV3-1 and TRBJ2-7, with 10 bases lining up with TRBD2. Trimming at V came to 1 base and at J to 3 bases, leaving 3 bases not matched to a gene. CDR3 length equals 15 residues. Germline lookup yields CDR1 LGHDT and CDR2 YNNKEL (reference sequence). The CDR3 here is CASSQASGSFYEQYF. In DNA, the CDR3 is TGTGCCAGCAGCCAAGCTAGCGGGAGTTTCTACGAGCAGTACTTC.

This clonotype was found a few times. CDR3 protein: CASSLKGGASSYEQYF. CDR3 nucleotides: TGTGCCAGCAGTTTGAAGGGGGGCGCGAGCTCCTACGAGCAGTACTTC. The J gene is TRBJ2-7, the V gene TRBV12-3 or TRBV12-4, with D possibly called TRBD1 or TRBD2 (6 bases each). The CDR3 covers 16 residues. V lost 3 bases and J lost 0, with 15 bases in between.

In its sample, this clonotype was seen a few times. The J gene is TRBJ2-7, the V gene TRBV5-4; possibly TRBD1 for D (6 bases). Germline CDR1 reads SGHNT; CDR2 reads YYREEE (reference sequence). The CDR3 spans 15 residues. V was shortened by 4 bases and J by 2 bases, with 16 bases between the two germline ends. The CDR3 DNA reads as TGTGCCAGCAGCCACCCGGGACAAGGGGCCTACGAGCAGTACTTC. Translation: CASSHPGQGAYEQYF.

V usage is TRBV5-1 and J usage is TRBJ2-3; 9 positions agree with TRBD2. CDR3 size: 17 residues. Germline V gene data show CDR1 as SGHRS and CDR2 as YFSETQ. Trimming at V came to 0 bases and at J to 0 bases, leaving 5 bases not matched to a gene. CDR3 DNA sequence: TGCGCCAGCAGCTTGGCCCGGCTAGCGGGGAGCACAGATACGCAGTATTTT. Translated: CASSLARLAGSTDTQYF.

This clonotype has a handful of counts. The rearrangement joins TRBV15 to TRBJ2-7; no firm D call. Trimming removed 0 bases at V and 0 bases at J, with 6 bases between. CDR3 size: 14 residues. The germline V gene encodes CDR1 LNHNV and CDR2 YYDKDF (reference sequence). CDR3 loop: CATSRDRASYEQYF. The CDR3 bases are TGTGCCACCAGCAGAGATAGGGCCTCCTACGAGCAGTACTTC. Together with reference TRBV15 and TRBJ2-7, the CDR3 gives the full variable domain: DAMVIQNPRYQVTQFGKPVTLSCSQTLNHNVMYWYQQKSSQAPKLLFHYYDKDFNNEADTPDNFQSRRPNTSFCFLDIRSPGLGDTAMYLCATSRDRASYEQYFGPGTRLTVT.

J is TRBJ1-1 and V is TRBV4-2, with D tentatively TRBD1 (5 bases). Trimming shortened V by 1 base and J by 4 bases, and 10 bases separated the two germline ends. From germline, CDR1 is LGHNA and CDR2 YNFKEQ. This CDR3 region has 14 residues. CDR3 protein: CASSQGSRGTEAFF. The CDR3 nucleotides read TGTGCCAGCAGCCAAGGATCGAGGGGCACTGAAGCTTTCTTT.

The V and J genes are TRBV21-1 and TRBJ2-5. TRBV21-1 is a documented pseudogene. This CDR3 region has 14 residues. The CDR3 DNA reads TGTGCCAGCAGCAAATTCTGGTTTCAAGAGACCCAGTACTTC. As protein: CASSKFWFQETQYF.

The chain links TRBV3-1 to TRBJ2-5; D remains unclear. Germline values: CDR1 LGHDT, CDR2 YNNKEL (reference sequence). Trimming stripped 1 base from V and 5 bases from J, with 8 bases between. The length of the CDR3 is 13 residues. The CDR3 nucleotides are TGTGCCAGCAGCCAAGTCCTTATTGAGACCCAGTACTTC. Its protein product is CASSQVLIETQYF.

This clonotype was seen ten or more times. This chain uses TRBV5-1 with TRBJ2-7; D might be TRBD2 (5 bases). The CDR3 totals 16 residues. CDR1 and CDR2 (germline): SGHRS, YFSETQ. V was trimmed by 0 bases and J by 3 bases, leaving 16 bases between them. The CDR3 coding sequence is TGCGCCAGCAGCTTGGTCGCGGGCACGGACCTCTACGAGCAGTACTTC. Its translation: CASSLVAGTDLYEQYF.

This clonotype occurred a few times. V usage is TRBV12-3 or TRBV12-4 and J usage is TRBJ2-1; a weak D match, TRBD1 (6 bases). There are 15 residues in the CDR3. Deletions cut 6 bases from V and 3 bases from J, with 15 bases between. For the CDR3, the DNA is TGTGCCAGCAGGGAAACAGGGCCTATCTACAATGAGCAGTTCTTC. Protein product: CASRETGPIYNEQFF.

In this sample, this clonotype turned up a few times. V is TRBV12-3 or TRBV12-4 and J is TRBJ2-5, with D maybe TRBD1 (6 bases). V was cut by 2 bases and J by 6 bases, with 13 bases left in between. The CDR3 runs to 14 residues. CDR3 nucleotide sequence: TGTGCCAGCAGTTTAAATCGACAGGAAAAGACCCAGTACTTC. This encodes CASSLNRQEKTQYF.

The V gene is TRBV7-1, the J gene TRBJ2-7, with TRBD2 matching over 12 bases. TRBV7-1 is known as an ORF, though its function is uncertain. The CDR3 runs 14 residues. The V and J ends lost 6 bases and 7 bases, in that order; junction bases with no gene match: 7. The DNA of the CDR3 is TGTGCCAGCAGGCGACTAGCGGGAGAATCTGAGCAGTACTTC. This gives the protein CASRRLAGESEQYF.